This T cell receptor (beta chain) was observed in a study of blood T cells in healthy people across ages. The second PCR ran about 6 to 11 cycles with a sample-barcoded 5' primer and J-beta primers. Researchers report that a template-switch adaptor with 12 random nucleotides tagged each cDNA molecule. Using its own MiXCR run on the 5' RACE reads, TCRdb lists one record per CDR3 protein. The table shows 650,000 to 900,000 distinct CDR3 sequences, with about 62% occurring only once. All donors came from Russia, were Caucasian and healthy, and spanned ages about 6 to 90. This clonotype originated in a man aged 25-40 years in good health. The sequencing input was blood.

CDR3: CASSAGGPYSYNEQFF. The CDR3 DNA sequence: TGTGCCAGCAGCGCGGGAGGCCCTTACTCCTACAATGAGCAGTTCTTC. This chain uses TRBV7-3 with TRBJ2-1; TRBD2 aligns across 8 bases. Losses at the gene ends were 5 bases for V and 0 bases for J; bases not matched to a gene: 6. The CDR3 covers 16 residues. The germline gives CDR1 SGHTA, CDR2 FQGTGA.